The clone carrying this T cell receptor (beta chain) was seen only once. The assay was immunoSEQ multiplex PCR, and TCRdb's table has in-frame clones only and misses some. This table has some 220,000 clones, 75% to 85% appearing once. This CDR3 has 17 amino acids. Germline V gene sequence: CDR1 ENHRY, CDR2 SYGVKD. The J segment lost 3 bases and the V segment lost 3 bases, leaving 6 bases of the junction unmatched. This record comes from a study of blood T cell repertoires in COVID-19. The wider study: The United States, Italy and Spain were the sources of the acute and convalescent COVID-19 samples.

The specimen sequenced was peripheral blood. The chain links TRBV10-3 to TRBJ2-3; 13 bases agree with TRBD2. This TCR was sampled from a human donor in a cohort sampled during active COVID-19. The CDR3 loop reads CAISEKGLAGSTDTQYF. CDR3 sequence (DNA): TGTGCCATCAGTGAAAAGGGACTAGCGGGGTCTACAGATACGCAGTATTTT.